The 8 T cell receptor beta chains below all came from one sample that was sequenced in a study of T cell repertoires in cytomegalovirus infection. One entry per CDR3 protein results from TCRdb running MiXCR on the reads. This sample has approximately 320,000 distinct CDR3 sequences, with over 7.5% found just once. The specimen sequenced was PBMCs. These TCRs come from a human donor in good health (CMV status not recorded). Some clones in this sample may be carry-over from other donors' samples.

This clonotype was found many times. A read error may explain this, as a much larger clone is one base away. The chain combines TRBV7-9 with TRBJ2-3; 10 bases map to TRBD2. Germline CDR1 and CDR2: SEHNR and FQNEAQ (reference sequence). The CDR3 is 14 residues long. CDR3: CASSIAGGPDTQYF. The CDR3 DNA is TGTGCCAGCAGCATAGCGGGGGGCCCAGATACGCAGTATTTT.

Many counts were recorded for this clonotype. DNA of the CDR3: TGTGCCAGCAGCTTTAGTTTACCCGAGCAGTTCTTC. It specifies CASSFSLPEQFF. This chain joins TRBV7-2 and TRBJ2-1; D gene ambiguous. The V end lost 3 bases, the J end lost 10 bases, and 10 bases lay between the germline ends. CDR3 length equals 12 residues. The germline V gene has CDR1 SGHTA and CDR2 FQGNSA.

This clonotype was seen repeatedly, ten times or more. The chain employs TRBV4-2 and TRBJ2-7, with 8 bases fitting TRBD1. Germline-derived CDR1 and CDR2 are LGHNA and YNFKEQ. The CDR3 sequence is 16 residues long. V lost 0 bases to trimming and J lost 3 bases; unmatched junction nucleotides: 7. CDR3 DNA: TGTGCCAGCAGCCAAGATGGGGTCACAGGGGGCTACGAGCAGTACTTC. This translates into CASSQDGVTGGYEQYF.

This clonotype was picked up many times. This chain's CDR3 is CASSKGQGPSGANVLTF. The CDR3 DNA is TGTGCCAGCAGTAAGGGACAGGGGCCCTCTGGGGCCAACGTCCTGACTTTC. The V call is TRBV25-1, the J call TRBJ2-6; 10 bases are a match to TRBD1. This CDR3 is 17 amino acids long. Germline values: CDR1 MGHDK, CDR2 SYGVNS. Trimming cost V 5 bases and J 0 bases; bases outside gene matches: 4.

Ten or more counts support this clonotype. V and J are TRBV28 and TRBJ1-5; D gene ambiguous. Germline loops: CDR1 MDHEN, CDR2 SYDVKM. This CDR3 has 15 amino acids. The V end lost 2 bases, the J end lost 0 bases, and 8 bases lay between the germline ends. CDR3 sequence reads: CASSLPGHSNQPQHF. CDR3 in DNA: TGTGCCAGCAGTTTACCGGGTCATAGCAATCAGCCCCAGCATTTT.

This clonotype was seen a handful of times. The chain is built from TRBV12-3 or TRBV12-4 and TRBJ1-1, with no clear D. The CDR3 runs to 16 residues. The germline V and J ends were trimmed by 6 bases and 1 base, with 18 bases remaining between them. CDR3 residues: CASSRSSGGTNTEAFF. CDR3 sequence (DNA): TGTGCCAGCAGCCGCAGCAGCGGCGGAACGAACACTGAAGCTTTCTTT.

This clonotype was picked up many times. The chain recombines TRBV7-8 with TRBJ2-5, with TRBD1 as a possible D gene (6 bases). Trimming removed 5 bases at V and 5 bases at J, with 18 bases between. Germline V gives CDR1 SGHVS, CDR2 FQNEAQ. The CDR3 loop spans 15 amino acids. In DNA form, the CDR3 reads TGTGCCAGCAGCGCCAGGGGTAGCCCCAGGGAGACCCAGTACTTC. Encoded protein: CASSARGSPRETQYF.

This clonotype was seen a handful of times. The DNA of the CDR3 is TGTGCCAGCAGATCCGGACAGAACACTGAAGCTTTCTTT. Amino acids: CASRSGQNTEAFF. This chain joins TRBV25-1 and TRBJ1-1; possibly TRBD1 for D (5 bases). The CDR3 is made up of 13 amino acids. CDR1 is MGHDK and CDR2 is SYGVNS in the germline V gene. Trimming removed 6 bases at V and 1 base at J, with 9 bases between.